The 12 T cell receptor beta chains given below trace back to one sample, sequenced in a study of blood T cell repertoires in COVID-19 (TCRdb year 2020). The method behind the library was the immunoSEQ multiplex PCR assay. TCRdb took this table from immuneACCESS and kept in-frame rearrangements with V and J called. Such tables lack part of the clones; where checked against another copy, unresolved V genes explain under half of the gap, and the rest is unexplained. The sample has about 260,000 clones on record, approximately 86% of them singletons. Clones ranked in the top ten supply around 1.8% of the sample. Input material: peripheral blood. Receptors were obtained from a man under 40 with active or convalescent COVID-19.

The V and J genes are TRBV20-1 and TRBJ2-7, with TRBD2 matching over 9 bases. Trimming took 3 bases from V and 3 from J; bases not matched to a gene: 6. The CDR3 sequence is 14 residues long. Germline assignment: CDR1 DFQATT and CDR2 SNEGSKA (reference sequence). The CDR3 reads CSASLAGGIYEQYF. CDR3 nucleotide sequence: TGCAGTGCTAGTCTCGCGGGGGGGATCTACGAGCAGTACTTC.

The J gene is TRBJ2-4, the V gene TRBV6-5, with D possibly matching TRBD2 (6 bases). Germline V lookup: CDR1 MNHEY, CDR2 SVGAGI. V was trimmed by 7 bases and J by 5 bases, leaving 15 bases between them. There are 14 residues in the CDR3. The CDR3 reads CASTTWGEENIQYF. In DNA form, the CDR3 reads TGTGCCAGCACTACTTGGGGGGAGGAAAACATTCAGTACTTC.

The V gene is TRBV7-2, the J gene TRBJ1-5; D is ambiguous. The V gene's germline CDR1 is SGHTA and CDR2 FQGNSA. Trimming stripped 5 bases from V and 4 bases from J, with 9 bases between. The CDR3 runs 13 residues. CDR3 loop: CASSPDLNQPQHF. Here the CDR3 DNA reads TGTGCCAGCAGCCCTGACTTAAATCAGCCCCAGCATTTT.

The genes are TRBV7-3 and TRBJ2-1; 8 bases align to TRBD2. CDR3 length equals 16 residues. CDR1 SGHTA and CDR2 FQGTGA come from the germline V gene. The ends lost 1 base at V and 7 bases at J; junction bases unmatched: 9. CDR3 amino acids: CASSLSSGGGQNEQFF. CDR3 coding DNA: TGTGCCAGCAGCTTAAGCAGCGGGGGCGGACAGAATGAGCAGTTCTTC.

The chain employs TRBV30 and TRBJ1-2; possibly TRBD1 for D (6 bases). CDR1 and CDR2 from the germline V gene are GTSNPN and SVGIG (reference sequence). The CDR3 has 14 amino acids. Trimming left V 1 base short and J 4 bases short, with 13 bases between. The CDR3 bases are TGTGCCTGGAGTGCCGGCGGGGGCTCCTATGGCTACACCTTC. Residues: CAWSAGGGSYGYTF.

This clone came up once. The V and J genes are TRBV27 and TRBJ1-2; 8 bases agree with TRBD1. CDR1 MNHEY and CDR2 SMNVEV come from the germline V gene (reference sequence). Trimming at V came to 5 bases and at J to 4 bases, leaving 6 bases not matched to a gene. CDR3 size: 14 residues. The CDR3 DNA reads as TGTGCCAGCAGTAGAGGGACAGGAACCTATGGCTACACCTTC. It codes for CASSRGTGTYGYTF.

CDR3 amino acids: CASSKVAGNTGELFF. The CDR3 DNA reads as TGTGCCAGCAGCAAAGTGGCAGGGAACACCGGGGAGCTGTTTTTT. The V and J genes are TRBV21-1 and TRBJ2-2; no DNA check was done on the table's D call, TRBD1. TRBV21-1 corresponds to a pseudogene. The CDR3 is 15 residues long.

V usage is TRBV2 and J usage is TRBJ2-3, with D possibly being TRBD2 (7 bases). CDR3 length equals 14 residues. From germline, CDR1 is SNHLY and CDR2 FYNNEI. Trimming cost V 5 bases and J 8 bases, with 17 bases left between them. This CDR3 is CASSPRGAKATQYF. The CDR3 nucleotides read TGTGCCAGCAGTCCCCGGGGGGCAAAAGCTACGCAGTATTTT.

The chain joins TRBV5-1 to TRBJ2-3; 9 bases agree with TRBD1. V was pared by 1 base and J by 5 bases, with 11 bases of the junction left unmatched. Germline lookup yields CDR1 SGHRS and CDR2 YFSETQ. This CDR3 comprises 17 residues. CDR3 nucleotides: TGCGCCAGCAGCTTGAGACCGACAGGGGGGAGGCAAGATACGCAGTATTTT. Its translation is CASSLRPTGGRQDTQYF.

V is TRBV27 and J is TRBJ2-7; TRBD1 matches 9 bases. The trim removed 2 bases at V and 3 bases at J, leaving 8 bases unmatched. Germline loops: CDR1 MNHEY, CDR2 SMNVEV (reference sequence). The CDR3 is 16 residues long. CDR3 loop: CASSLGGQGTLYEQYF. The CDR3 DNA follows: TGTGCCAGCAGTTTAGGGGGACAGGGTACCCTCTACGAGCAGTACTTC.

The J gene is TRBJ1-3, the V gene TRBV9; the D is unclear. V shed 0 bases and J shed 4 bases, with 8 bases lying between them. Germline CDR1 reads SGDLS; CDR2 reads YYNGEE. The CDR3 runs 14 residues. The CDR3 DNA is TGTGCCAGCAGCGTAGGGGCAGGAGGAAACACCATATATTTT. It yields the protein CASSVGAGGNTIYF.

V usage is TRBV6-1 and J usage is TRBJ2-7; no reliable D call. V was cut by 3 bases and J by 3 bases, with 12 bases left in between. The germline gives CDR1 MNHNS, CDR2 SASEGT. CDR3 length equals 14 residues. CDR3 region: CASSDLDIYYEQYF. CDR3 coding DNA: TGTGCCAGCAGTGACCTTGACATCTACTACGAGCAGTACTTC.